The clone carrying this T cell receptor beta chain was detected only a few times. Its antigen is as yet unknown. Investigators prepared the TCR beta libraries by applying iRepertoire HTBI primers and Arm-PCR of CDR3 regions. TCRdb processed the multiplex PCR reads anew with MiXCR; each CDR3 protein has one entry. This repertoire shows approximately 400,000 distinct CDR3 sequences, less than 25% found once; its top ten account for around 21%. These data come from a study of regulatory T cells in long-lasting Graves disease. This sample's time point: persistent/refractory GD, antithyroid drugs over 5 years with positive TRAb. PBMC RNA was the source of the TCR library. One endocrinology department in Xi'an, China, was where patients came from. Germline V CDR1 and CDR2: LNHDA, SQIVND (reference sequence). V was trimmed by 6 bases and J by 6 bases, leaving 17 bases between them. This CDR3 spans 14 amino acids.

General study points: Persistent disease was characterized by preferential usage of TRBV28, TRBJ1-2 and TRBJ2-5.

The V call is TRBV19, the J call TRBJ1-1; tentative D call: TRBD1 (6 bases). The clonotype was recovered from a female donor with Graves disease. The material was peripheral blood mononuclear cells (PBMCs), obtained when the disease was refractory, from a patient treated with antithyroid drugs. The CDR3 reads CASRQNREGPEAFF. In DNA, the CDR3 is TGTGCCAGTAGACAAAACAGGGAGGGCCCTGAAGCTTTCTTT.